The 17 T cell receptor beta chains presented below share a single source sample, sequenced in a study of shared clonotypes between healthy human individuals. Produced via immunoSEQ multiplex PCR; TCRdb's table is partial and in-frame only. The table includes 400,000 to 600,000 clones, around 96% detected once. Sequencing was done on a sample of naive CD4+ T cells sorted from blood. Subset specified: CD45RA+ positively selected. These receptors came from a woman in her 30s in good health.

The chain employs TRBV6-4 and TRBJ2-2; 8 nucleotides match TRBD2. Per germline, CDR1 MRHNA and CDR2 SNTAGT. The CDR3 covers 16 residues. V shed 4 bases and J 2 bases; nucleotides not matched to a gene: 6. This chain's CDR3 is CASSVRREVNTGELFF. Written as DNA, the CDR3 is TGTGCCAGCAGTGTGCGGCGGGAGGTTAACACCGGGGAGCTGTTTTTT.

J is TRBJ1-6 and V is TRBV10-3; the match to TRBD1 covers 8 bases. This CDR3 region has 13 residues. V gave up 7 bases and J gave up 8 bases; unmatched junction bases: 4. Germline CDR1 reads ENHRY; CDR2 reads SYGVKD. The CDR3 loop reads CAIKGQEDSPLHF. The DNA for the CDR3 is TGTGCCATCAAGGGACAGGAGGATTCACCCCTCCACTTT.

The J gene is TRBJ2-1, the V gene TRBV4-2, with TRBD2 matching over 7 bases. With V trimmed by 4 bases and J by 5 bases, 8 bases remained unmatched. In germline, CDR1 is LGHNA, CDR2 YNFKEQ. The CDR3 has 15 amino acids. DNA of the CDR3: TGTGCCAGCAGCCTCCCCGGGGAGGGCAACAATGAGCAGTTCTTC. Encoded protein: CASSLPGEGNNEQFF.

The rearrangement joins TRBV4-1 to TRBJ2-7, with D unclear. Germline CDR1 MGHRA, CDR2 YSYEKL. The CDR3 runs 15 residues. V was trimmed by 0 bases and J by 7 bases, leaving 16 bases between them. The CDR3 spells CASSQDSDVRREQYF. CDR3 bases: TGCGCCAGCAGCCAAGATTCGGACGTTCGCAGGGAGCAGTACTTC.

The CDR3 spells CASTVSQVSYEQYF. DNA of the CDR3: TGTGCCAGCACCGTGTCTCAAGTATCCTACGAGCAGTACTTC. The chain carries TRBV28 and TRBJ2-7, with no clear D. Germline CDR1 and CDR2: MDHEN and SYDVKM. V lost 7 bases and J lost 1, with 14 bases in between. The CDR3 loop spans 14 amino acids. Drawing the rest from reference TRBV28 and TRBJ2-7, the complete variable domain is DVKVTQSSRYLVKRTGEKVFLECVQDMDHENMFWYRQDPGLGLRLIYFSYDVKMKEKGDIPEGYSVSREKKERFSLILESASTNQTSMYLCASTVSQVSYEQYFGPGTRLTVT.

This clone has a single count. V usage is TRBV4-1 and J usage is TRBJ2-5; D is possibly TRBD1 or TRBD2 (5 bases each). V dropped 1 base and J dropped 5 bases, with 20 bases sitting between them. Looked up from germline, CDR1 is MGHRA and CDR2 is YSYEKL. The CDR3 covers 17 residues. The CDR3 sequence is CASSQGYRVRGGETQYF. CDR3 bases: TGCGCCAGCAGCCAAGGATATCGGGTTAGGGGCGGGGAGACCCAGTACTTC.

The chain employs TRBV5-1 and TRBJ1-1, with 7 nucleotides matching TRBD1. Trimming cost V 0 bases and J 2 bases; bases outside gene matches: 13. The CDR3 has 18 residues. Germline lookup yields CDR1 SGHRS and CDR2 YFSETQ. The CDR3 loop is CASSLVRGASGTNTEAFF. The CDR3 nucleotides read TGCGCCAGCAGCTTGGTCAGGGGGGCGAGTGGCACAAACACTGAAGCTTTCTTT.

The V gene is TRBV5-4, the J gene TRBJ1-4; TRBD1 is a possible D gene (6 bases). Germline V CDR1 and CDR2: SGHNT, YYREEE (reference sequence). The CDR3 is 16 amino acids. Trimming cost V 4 bases and J 0 bases, with 13 bases left between them. This CDR3 is CASSQGTQATNEKLFF. The CDR3 region has the DNA TGTGCCAGCAGCCAGGGGACCCAGGCAACTAATGAAAAACTGTTTTTT. Full variable domain (outside the CDR3, taken from reference TRBV5-4 and TRBJ1-4): ETGVTQSPTHLIKTRGQQVTLRCSSQSGHNTVSWYQQALGQGPQFIFQYYREEENGRGNFPPRFSGLQFPNYSSELNVNALELDDSALYLCASSQGTQATNEKLFFGSGTQLSVL.

The V gene is TRBV27, the J gene TRBJ2-7; D ambiguous. V was trimmed by 5 bases and J by 7 bases, leaving 6 bases between them. Per the germline V gene, CDR1 is MNHEY and CDR2 is SMNVEV (reference sequence). CDR3 length equals 10 residues. CDR3 coding DNA: TGTGCCAGCAGTGCAGTTGAGCAGTACTTC. Translation: CASSAVEQYF.

This clone was counted a single time. The rearrangement joins TRBV27 to TRBJ2-5; 15 nucleotides match TRBD2. The J call may be incorrect, as the DNA end agrees better with TRBJ2-7. The CDR3 runs 16 residues. Per the germline V gene, CDR1 is MNHEY and CDR2 is SMNVEV (reference sequence). Here the CDR3 DNA reads TGTGCCAGCAGCGGACTAGCGGGAGGGCCCGAGAGCGAGCAGTACTTC. It codes for CASSGLAGGPESEQYF.

This chain uses TRBV5-5 with TRBJ1-2, with D possibly TRBD1 on 6 matching bases. Trimming cost V 0 bases and J 5 bases, with 11 bases left between them. The CDR3 spans 14 residues. Germline V lookup: CDR1 SGHKS, CDR2 YYEKEE (reference sequence). CDR3 DNA: TGTGCCAGCAGCTTGGACAGGGAATGGTATGGCTACACCTTC. The encoded protein is CASSLDREWYGYTF.

The gene calls are TRBV5-1 and TRBJ2-2; D remains ambiguous. Germline loops: CDR1 SGHRS, CDR2 YFSETQ. The CDR3 has 13 amino acids. V dropped 7 bases and J dropped 7 bases, with 14 bases sitting between them. Written as DNA, the CDR3 is TGCGCCAGCGCACCCACGGTGGGCGGGGAGCTGTTTTTT. Amino acid sequence: CASAPTVGGELFF.

This clone has just one count. The chain uses TRBV28 and TRBJ2-5; 8 positions agree with TRBD2. The end of the DNA aligns better with TRBJ2-7, so the J call may be wrong. CDR3 length equals 14 residues. Per the germline V gene, CDR1 is MDHEN and CDR2 is SYDVKM. In DNA form, the CDR3 reads TGTGCCAGCAGAAGCGGGAGCGCCTCCTACGAGCAGTACTTC. Its translation: CASRSGSASYEQYF.

With regard to this clone: The junction does not match germline at one end; this may be a read error. The chain combines TRBV7-9 with TRBJ1-1; D unclear. CDR3 size: 12 residues. Germline CDR1 is SEHNR and CDR2 is FQNEAQ (reference sequence). The CDR3 nucleotides read TGTGCCAGCAGCTTAGACCGGTTAGAATACGCATTT. As protein: CASSLDRLEYAF. Based on the CDR3 plus reference TRBV7-9 and TRBJ1-1, the full variable domain is DTGVSQNPRHKITKRGQNVTFRCDPISEHNRLYWYRQTLGQGPEFLTYFQNEAQLEKSRLLSDRFSAERPKGSFSTLEIQRTEQGDSAMYLCASSLDRLEYAFGQGTRLTVV.

The chain is built from TRBV5-1 and TRBJ2-7, with 9 bases lining up with TRBD2. Germline V gene sequence: CDR1 SGHRS, CDR2 YFSETQ. The V gene end was trimmed by 4 bases and the J gene end by 3 bases; junction bases not matched to a gene: 5. The CDR3 runs 14 residues. This CDR3 reads CASSAAGGGYEQYF. DNA for the CDR3: TGCGCCAGCAGCGCAGCGGGAGGCGGCTACGAGCAGTACTTC.

This sequence joins TRBV5-1 and TRBJ1-1; D is ambiguous. The CDR3 is 15 residues long. Trimming removed 0 bases at V and 1 base at J, with 10 bases between. Germline values: CDR1 SGHRS, CDR2 YFSETQ. Here the CDR3 reads CASSLGHEGNTEAFF. The DNA for the CDR3 is TGCGCCAGCAGCTTGGGTCACGAGGGGAACACTGAAGCTTTCTTT.

This chain links TRBV19 with TRBJ1-2; TRBD1 matches 10 bases. The V gene end was trimmed by 5 bases and the J gene end by 0 bases; junction bases not matched to a gene: 15. The CDR3 covers 19 residues. Germline lookup yields CDR1 LNHDA and CDR2 SQIVND (reference sequence). The CDR3 sequence is CASSPPGRDRGIANYGYTF. For the CDR3, the DNA is TGTGCCAGTAGTCCCCCGGGCCGGGACAGGGGCATAGCTAACTATGGCTACACCTTC.